Included here is one T cell receptor (beta chain) sequence, with context. This entry belongs to a study of T cell changes during pregnancy in multiple sclerosis. Only in-frame clones appear in the TCRdb table, and some are missing; sequencing was by immunoSEQ multiplex PCR. The sample contains under 50,000 clones, 85% to 90% of which appear only once. Trimming removed 0 bases from V and 12 bases from J, with 22 bases in between. Germline CDR1 reads SGHDT; CDR2 reads YYEEEE. The CDR3 is 16 amino acids. The chain recombines TRBV5-6 with TRBJ2-4; tentative D call: TRBD1 (6 bases). Source: peripheral blood, taken in the first trimester of pregnancy. This receptor was identified in a female donor in good health, enrolled as a control in a pregnancy study. This CDR3 reads CASSLGAGALETNQYF. CDR3 sequence (DNA): TGTGCCAGCAGCTTGGGGGCAGGGGCATTGGAAACTAATCAGTACTTC.